This is a list of T cell receptor beta chains from one sample in a study of regulatory T cells in long-lasting Graves disease. TCRdb recomputed calls from the multiplex PCR reads with MiXCR, one row per CDR3 protein. The table shows roughly 560,000 distinct CDR3 sequences, with around 13% occurring only once. These same data were also listed under a study on T cells in Graves' hyperthyroidism and ophthalmopathy.

This material consisted of peripheral blood mononuclear cells (PBMCs), taken at new diagnosis, from a patient treated with antithyroid drugs. Source of these receptors: a woman younger than 45 with Graves disease. CDR3s include the opening cysteine and the closing phenylalanine or tryptophan. The order of the fields is J gene, clone size, V gene, D gene, CDR3 protein, CDR3 DNA. D genes are given only for firm matches. Some rows mark clone size as missing; the rest say once, few, many or name a class of expanded clone.

TRBJ2-5 | few | TRBV28 | TRBD1 | CASSRIQGIRETQYF | TGTGCCAGCAGTCGAATACAGGGGATAAGAGAGACCCAGTACTTC
TRBJ2-3 | NA | TRBV12-3/TRBV12-4 | TRBD2 | CASSFLTGLGGTDTQYF | TGTGCCAGCAGTTTTTTGACGGGACTAGGGGGGACAGATACGCAGTATTTT
TRBJ1-5 | many | TRBV28 | NA | CASTLRGEAAPQHF | TGTGCCAGCACCTTACGCGGGGAGGCCGCGCCCCAGCATTTT
TRBJ2-7 | many | TRBV28 | TRBD2 | CASEVAGLSYEQYF | TGTGCCAGCGAAGTAGCGGGACTCTCCTACGAGCAGTACTTC
TRBJ2-2 | few | TRBV6-1 | TRBD2 | CATLLAGESGELFF | TGTGCCACCCTCCTAGCGGGGGAATCCGGGGAGCTGTTTTTT
TRBJ1-1 | many | TRBV5-1 | NA | CASSLSGRVKNTEAFF | TGCGCCAGCAGCTTGAGTGGGCGAGTCAAGAACACTGAAGCTTTCTTT
TRBJ1-6 | NA | TRBV28 | NA | CASSAGQGNSPLHF | TGTGCCAGCAGTGCGGGGCAGGGCAATTCACCCCTCCACTTT
TRBJ2-2 | few | TRBV4-1 | TRBD1 | CASSRPHAGGNTGELFF | TGCGCCAGCAGCCGCCCCCACGCAGGGGGCAACACCGGGGAGCTGTTTTTT
TRBJ1-2 | NA | TRBV29-1 | NA | CSVELRTVANYGYTF | TGCAGCGTTGAATTGCGGACGGTTGCTAACTATGGCTACACCTTC
TRBJ1-1 | many | TRBV20-1 | NA | CSAMKNMNTEAFF | TGCAGTGCAATGAAAAACATGAACACTGAAGCTTTCTTT
TRBJ2-3 | many | TRBV5-1 | TRBD1 | CASSLIGQGRADTQYF | TGCGCCAGCAGCTTAATAGGACAGGGCCGCGCAGATACGCAGTATTTT
TRBJ2-1 | few | TRBV27 | NA | CASSLFGLEQFF | TGTGCCAGCAGTTTATTTGGACTAGAGCAGTTCTTC
TRBJ2-2 | NA | TRBV30 | NA | CAWSGGGTNTGELFF | TGTGCCTGGAGTGGAGGTGGAACGAACACCGGGGAGCTGTTTTTT
TRBJ1-1 | many | TRBV9 | TRBD1 | CASSVVGTGGSEAFF | TGTGCCAGCAGCGTTGTTGGGACAGGGGGCTCTGAAGCTTTCTTT
TRBJ2-7 | few | TRBV19 | TRBD1 | CASSMTGGSDEQYF | TGTGCCAGTAGTATGACAGGGGGGTCAGACGAGCAGTACTTC
TRBJ2-2 | few | TRBV5-1 | TRBD2 | CASSPRTSGSTGELFF | TGCGCCAGCAGCCCGCGGACTAGCGGGAGCACCGGGGAGCTGTTTTTT
TRBJ2-3 | many | TRBV7-9 | TRBD2 | CASSLTSGPTDTQYF | TGTGCCAGCAGCCTCACTAGCGGCCCCACAGATACGCAGTATTTT
TRBJ1-1 | many | TRBV12-3/TRBV12-4 | NA | CASTLRGLSPEAFF | TGTGCCAGCACCCTACGGGGCCTGTCCCCTGAAGCTTTCTTT
TRBJ2-3 | few | TRBV7-9 | NA | CASSLVWGSGTDTQYF | TGTGCCAGCAGCTTAGTTTGGGGATCTGGCACAGATACGCAGTATTTT
TRBJ2-6 | many | TRBV3-1 | NA | CASSLQGASSGANVLTF | TGTGCCAGCAGTCTACAGGGCGCCAGCTCTGGGGCCAACGTCCTGACTTTC
TRBJ2-7 | many | TRBV28 | NA | CASSSRTDQSSYEQYF | TGTGCCAGCAGTTCCCGGACAGACCAGAGCTCCTACGAGCAGTACTTC
TRBJ1-5 | few | TRBV28 | NA | CASSSAGYSNQPQHF | TGTGCCAGCAGTTCAGCAGGGTATAGCAATCAGCCCCAGCATTTT
TRBJ2-2 | many | TRBV9 | TRBD2 | CASSTGLAGGTGELFF | TGTGCCAGCAGCACAGGACTAGCGGGAGGCACCGGGGAGCTGTTTTTT
TRBJ2-7 | NA | TRBV4-2 | TRBD2 | CASSQDGTSGSYEQYF | TGTGCCAGCAGCCAAGATGGGACTAGCGGCTCCTACGAGCAGTACTTC
TRBJ2-2 | many | TRBV14 | TRBD2 | CASSQGGLAPNTGELFF | TGTGCCAGCAGCCAAGGGGGACTAGCGCCGAACACCGGGGAGCTGTTTTTT
TRBJ1-2 | NA | TRBV28 | TRBD1 | CASSPPPRAGGVDGYTF | TGTGCCAGCAGTCCCCCACCCAGGGCAGGGGGAGTGGATGGCTACACCTTC
TRBJ2-1 | NA | TRBV24-1 | TRBD1 | CATSDPGQGAYNEQFF | TGTGCCACCAGTGACCCGGGACAGGGGGCCTACAATGAGCAGTTCTTC
TRBJ1-5 | many | TRBV24-1 | NA | CATSDAGPENQPQHF | TGTGCCACCAGTGATGCCGGGCCGGAGAATCAGCCCCAGCATTTT
TRBJ1-1 | NA | TRBV19 | TRBD1 | CASSAWTGPSEAFF | TGTGCCAGTAGTGCCTGGACAGGCCCCTCTGAAGCTTTCTTT
TRBJ2-7 | NA | TRBV18 | TRBD1 | CASSRQGSNYEQYF | TGTGCCAGCTCACGACAGGGGTCCAACTACGAGCAGTACTTC